What follows are 3 T cell receptor beta chains derived from one specimen sequenced in a study of response to subunit inactivated influenza vaccine. MiXCR, applied by TCRdb to the RT-PCR reads, yields one record per CDR3 protein. The sample has hundreds of thousands of distinct CDR3 sequences; about 14% are singletons. Specimen: PBMCs from blood, collected 14 days before vaccination. Source of these receptors: a man in his forties or fifties who received an inactivated influenza vaccine.

The chain is built from TRBV29-1 and TRBJ2-7; D is uncertain. Germline V CDR1 and CDR2: SQVTM, ANQGSEA. With 6 bases removed from V and 2 bases from J, the gap between germline ends came to 14 bases. The CDR3 spans 13 residues. The CDR3 sequence: CSVETPGTYEQYF. CDR3 nucleotide sequence: TGCAGCGTCGAGACCCCAGGTACCTACGAGCAGTACTTC.

This clonotype was recorded at least ten times. V usage is TRBV30 and J usage is TRBJ2-2, with TRBD2 matching over 12 bases. The CDR3 loop spans 14 amino acids. The junction had 3 bases not matched to a gene; V was cut back by 5 bases and J by 5 bases. From germline, CDR1 is GTSNPN and CDR2 SVGIG (reference sequence). The DNA for the CDR3 is TGTGCCTGGGATACTAGCGGGGGGACCGGGGAGCTGTTTTTT. The encoded protein is CAWDTSGGTGELFF. Using reference TRBV30 and TRBJ2-2 for the parts outside the CDR3, the full variable domain is SQTIHQWPATLVQPVGSPLSLECTVEGTSNPNLYWYRQAAGRGLQLLFYSVGIGQISSEVPQNLSASRPQDRQFILSSKKLLLSDSGFYLCAWDTSGGTGELFFGEGSRLTVL.

CDR3 loop: CASRRWTQKKETQYF. CDR3 nucleotide sequence: TGTGCCAGCAGAAGATGGACACAGAAAAAAGAGACCCAGTACTTC. This rearrangement joins TRBV6-1 to TRBJ2-5, with D maybe TRBD1 (5 bases). Looked up from germline, CDR1 is MNHNS and CDR2 is SASEGT. The germline V and J ends were trimmed by 6 bases and 3 bases, with 17 bases remaining between them. The CDR3 loop spans 15 amino acids.